These T cell receptor beta chains were read from a single sample in a study of blood T cell repertoires in COVID-19. Clones were read by immunoSEQ multiplex PCR, and TCRdb kept only the in-frame ones, dropping some. The data show hundreds of thousands of clones, 85% to 90% seen once. The source material was PBMCs or T cells enriched from blood (not recorded which). These receptors all stem from a man in his late teens or twenties who had recovered from COVID-19. The CDR3 runs from the conserved cysteine through the conserved F or W. A D gene is named only where the DNA matches it firmly. A row's size may be missing; if present it is once, few, many or a size class.

V gene	J gene	clone size	D gene	CDR3 DNA	CDR3 protein
TRBV7-8	TRBJ1-5	few	NA	TGTGCCAGCAGCTTAGGGGCGGGGGCGTTTCAGCCCCAGCATTTT	CASSLGAGAFQPQHF
TRBV5-1	TRBJ1-1	NA	TRBD1	TGCGCCAGCAGCGTTCAGACAGGGGGAGTGAACACTGAAGCTTTCTTT	CASSVQTGGVNTEAFF
TRBV3-1/TRBV3-2	TRBJ1-5	NA	NA	TGTGCCAGCAGCCACTGGGGAGACGATCAGCCCCAGCATTTT	CASSHWGDDQPQHF
TRBV27	TRBJ2-7	NA	TRBD1	TGTGCCAGCAGTCCCTACAGGGGCCCCTACGAGCAGTACTTC	CASSPYRGPYEQYF
TRBV19	TRBJ1-1	few	NA	TGTGCCAGTAGTATATGGGGCCCACGAAGTAACACTGAAGCTTTCTTT	CASSIWGPRSNTEAFF
TRBV5-6	TRBJ2-7	NA	TRBD1	TGTGCCAGCAGCTCCCGCCGGGACAGGTTTTTCGACGAGCAGTACTTC	CASSSRRDRFFDEQYF
TRBV5-6	TRBJ2-7	NA	TRBD1	TGTGCCAGCAGCAGTCAGGGCCGTCGACAGGGGCCATCCTACGAGCAGTACTTC	CASSSQGRRQGPSYEQYF
TRBV5-1	TRBJ2-7	few	NA	TGCGCCAGCCGGGGTGAGACCTACGAGCAGTACTTC	CASRGETYEQYF
TRBV19	TRBJ1-1	few	NA	TGTGCCAGTAGTTCGGGGGACGGCACTGAAGCTTTCTTT	CASSSGDGTEAFF
TRBV6-1	TRBJ1-2	NA	NA	TGTGCCAGCACCCTAGAGAGGCAGAACTATGGCTACACCTTC	CASTLERQNYGYTF
TRBV5-4	TRBJ2-7	NA	TRBD1	TGTGCCAGCAGCAGGGAGACAGGGGGAGAGCAGTACTTC	CASSRETGGEQYF
TRBV2	TRBJ1-5	NA	NA	TGTGCCAGCAGTTTCGGGGGGAACAATCAGCCCCAGCATTTT	CASSFGGNNQPQHF
TRBV3-1/TRBV3-2	TRBJ2-1	NA	NA	TGTGCCAGCAGCCAAAGGTCTAGGGGAGAGCAGTTCTTC	CASSQRSRGEQFF
TRBV3-1/TRBV3-2	TRBJ2-2	NA	NA	TGTGCCAGCAGCCTCCGGACCGGGGAGCTGTTTTTT	CASSLRTGELFF
TRBV11-2	TRBJ1-1	NA	NA	TGTGCCAGCAGCTTTGGACTGGACACTGAAGCTTTCTTT	CASSFGLDTEAFF
TRBV11-2	TRBJ1-1	once	NA	TGTGCCAGCAGCTTTTCTGAGGGATCTGAAGCTTTCTTT	CASSFSEGSEAFF
TRBV18	TRBJ1-5	NA	TRBD1	TGTGCCAGCTCACCATATATGGGACAGGGTGACCAGCCCCAGCATTTT	CASSPYMGQGDQPQHF
TRBV9	TRBJ2-7	NA	NA	TGTGCCAGCAGCGCTACTTTGAGAGGAGTCGAGCAGTACTTC	CASSATLRGVEQYF
TRBV10-3	TRBJ2-2	once	TRBD2	TGTGCCGTCAGCGGGGGGAGCATCAACACCGGGGAGCTGTTTTTT	CAVSGGSINTGELFF
TRBV5-4	TRBJ2-3	NA	NA	TGTGCCAGCAGCTTGGGAAGGGGGGATACGCAGTATTTT	CASSLGRGDTQYF
TRBV28	TRBJ2-1	NA	NA	TGTGCCAGCAGTCCCCCCTATATGCATGAGCAGTTCTTC	CASSPPYMHEQFF
TRBV7-9	TRBJ2-4	NA	TRBD1	TGTGCCAGCAGCTATACAGGGGTGGAGAACATTCAGTACTTC	CASSYTGVENIQYF
TRBV19	TRBJ1-1	NA	NA	TGTGCCAGTAGTATTGGACTCGCGGAAGCTTTCTTT	CASSIGLAEAFF
TRBV5-8	TRBJ2-7	once	NA	TGTGCCAGCAGCTTGTACGGGGGTACCTCCTACGAGCAGTACTTC	CASSLYGGTSYEQYF
TRBV19	TRBJ1-5	NA	NA	TGTGCCAGTAGTCCTGGACACCCTCTTGAGCCCCAGCATTTT	CASSPGHPLEPQHF
TRBV30	TRBJ2-7	NA	NA	TGTGCCTGGGGGCTAGTTGGCGGGCCCTACGAGCAGTACTTC	CAWGLVGGPYEQYF
TRBV2	TRBJ1-1	NA	NA	TGTGCCAGCAGGGGAGGGGGGGACACTGAAGCTTTCTTT	CASRGGGDTEAFF
TRBV18	TRBJ1-6	NA	NA	TGTGCCAGCTCACCTGGGGCCGCGAATTCACCCCTCCACTTT	CASSPGAANSPLHF
TRBV29-1	TRBJ2-7	NA	TRBD1	TGCAGCGTTCAGGGACAGTCCGAGGGTTACGAGCAGTACTTC	CSVQGQSEGYEQYF